This T cell receptor (beta chain) was captured by sequencing in a study of cytomegalovirus exposure and HLA in healthy donors. 60 Vbeta and 13 Jbeta primers were used in PCR. Profiled with immunoSEQ multiplex PCR; TCRdb holds only in-frame clones, not every one. The profile shows fewer than 250,000 clones, over 60% of them singletons. Germline assignment: CDR1 SGHTA and CDR2 FQGTGA. The CDR3 is 15 residues long. V shed 1 base and J 4 bases; nucleotides not matched to a gene: 2. Sequenced material: PBMCs. This TCR was recovered from a middle-aged woman in good health and CMV-seronegative. V usage is TRBV7-3 and J usage is TRBJ2-1, with 9 nucleotides matching TRBD2. The CDR3 coding sequence is TGTGCCAGCAGCTTAAGGCTAGCGGGGTACAATGAGCAGTTCTTC. This sequence encodes CASSLRLAGYNEQFF.